This is a list of T cell receptor beta chains from one sample in a study of CD8 T cells in Susac syndrome. TCRdb redid the calling of the immunoSEQ multiplex PCR reads with MiXCR, one entry per CDR3 protein. Of some 77,000 distinct CDR3 sequences in the sample, around 93% were seen once. The sequencing input was CD4+ T cells from PBMCs. Source of these receptors: a human donor with Susac syndrome. Each CDR3 is given with its conserved first and last residue. Each record gives: D gene, clone size, J gene, V gene, CDR3 DNA, CDR3 protein. D genes are given only for firm matches. The size field is filled for only some rows; it gives once, few, many or a size class.

D: -; size: -; J: TRBJ2-6; V: TRBV2; DNA: TGTGCCAGCAGTGTCACGGGGGCCAACGTCCTGACTTTC; CDR3: CASSVTGANVLTF
D: -; size: -; J: TRBJ1-2; V: TRBV6-5; DNA: TGTGCCAGCGGGGGCACTAAGGGCTATGGCTACACCTTC; CDR3: CASGGTKGYGYTF
D: -; size: -; J: TRBJ2-2; V: TRBV7-2; DNA: TGTGCCAGCAGCTTATCGGGGCGAGGCACCGGGGAGCTGTTTTTT; CDR3: CASSLSGRGTGELFF
D: TRBD2; size: once; J: TRBJ2-1; V: TRBV5-6; DNA: TGTGCCAGCAGCTCCGAGGGCGGGAGCTACAATGAGCAGTTCTTC; CDR3: CASSSEGGSYNEQFF
D: -; size: -; J: TRBJ2-5; V: TRBV9; DNA: TGTGCCAGCAGCGCCGCCCAGACTAGTTTGGGAGAGACCCAGTACTTC; CDR3: CASSAAQTSLGETQYF
D: TRBD1; size: -; J: TRBJ2-7; V: TRBV29-1; DNA: TGCAGCGTTGTAAGGACAGGAACCTACGAGCAGTACTTC; CDR3: CSVVRTGTYEQYF
D: TRBD2; size: -; J: TRBJ2-1; V: TRBV25-1; DNA: TGTGCCAGCAGTGAAGTTAGCGGGAGTGTTGTCAATGAGCAGTTCTTC; CDR3: CASSEVSGSVVNEQFF
D: -; size: -; J: TRBJ2-7; V: TRBV19; DNA: TGTGCCAGTAGTTCCACTCCCCACGAGCAGTACTTC; CDR3: CASSSTPHEQYF
D: -; size: once; J: TRBJ1-5; V: TRBV5-1; DNA: TGCGCCAGCAGCCTGTTACCAGGCGATTCTCCCCAGCATTTT; CDR3: CASSLLPGDSPQHF
D: -; size: -; J: TRBJ1-1; V: TRBV5-1; DNA: TGCGCCAGCAGCATAGAAACAGGGTTCAATCGCGACACTGAAGCTTTCTTT; CDR3: CASSIETGFNRDTEAFF
D: TRBD1; size: -; J: TRBJ2-2; V: TRBV3-1; DNA: TGTGCCAGCAGCCCCGGTACAGGGGATCCAAACACCGGGGAGCTGTTTTTT; CDR3: CASSPGTGDPNTGELFF
D: TRBD1; size: -; J: TRBJ1-2; V: TRBV19; DNA: TGTGCCAGTAGTATAGGACCAGGGGGCCTCGGCTACACCTTC; CDR3: CASSIGPGGLGYTF
D: -; size: -; J: TRBJ2-1; V: TRBV15; DNA: TGTGCCACCAGCAGAGATCCGGGAAGGGTTGACAATGAGCAGTTCTTC; CDR3: CATSRDPGRVDNEQFF
D: -; size: -; J: TRBJ1-5; V: TRBV3-1; DNA: TGTGCCAGCAGCCAGACCCTGGGTAGCATTCAGCCCCAGCATTTT; CDR3: CASSQTLGSIQPQHF